The clone carrying this TCR beta chain was counted at least ten times. The data derive from a study of CD8+ T cells in alopecia areata. CDR1 and CDR2 (germline): SGHNT, YYREEE (reference sequence). V lost 3 bases and J 5 bases, leaving 17 bases between the germline ends. This CDR3 spans 15 amino acids. CD4+ and CD8+ T cells were sorted from PBMCs stained for CD3, CD4 and CD8. Sequencing templates came from extracted RNA that was reverse transcribed into cDNA. Clones were read by immunoSEQ multiplex PCR, and TCRdb kept only the in-frame ones, dropping some. In the table there are 140,000 or so clones, approximately 49% of which are singletons.

The clonotype was recovered from a human donor with alopecia areata. The chain employs TRBV5-4 and TRBJ2-5; D could derive from TRBD1 or TRBD2 (6 bases each). This material consisted of CD4+ T cells sorted from blood, taken at week 0. CDR3 coding DNA: TGTGCCAGCAGCTGGGGACAAGGGGCGGGGGAGACCCAGTACTTC. It yields the protein CASSWGQGAGETQYF.